The count of the clone carrying this TCR beta chain is one. Its antigen is not known. Indicated treatment: oral pan-JAK inhibitor, 5-10 mg twice daily. Both peripheral blood and punch biopsies of lesional scalp skin were obtained from patients who had alopecia areata. Germline CDR1 and CDR2: MGHRA and YSYEKL. This CDR3 comprises 14 residues. V lost 0 bases and J lost 4, with 9 bases in between. This sample is part of a study of CD8+ T cells in alopecia areata. Turning to the study itself: The tofacitinib course ran for 6 to 18 months and was followed by 6 months off drug.

cDNA prepared by RNA extraction and subsequent reverse transcription served as the template for sequencing. Some clones are missing from TCRdb's copy, which holds only in-frame ones; the method was immunoSEQ multiplex PCR. The sample lists about 160,000 clones, around three fifths seen once, with approximately 15% in the top ten. Notes on the study in general: Scalp sequencing captures resident alphabeta T cells of normal skin too. Treatment with tofacitinib significantly lowered scalp clonality and reduced expanded CD8+ clones among the top 100.

The TCR comes from a human donor with alopecia areata. This specimen consisted of CD4+ T cells sorted from blood, obtained at week 24, from a patient treated with tofacitinib. The chain has TRBV4-1 and TRBJ1-2; no clear D. The CDR3 loop reads CASSQEWETYGYTF. Here the CDR3 DNA reads TGCGCCAGCAGCCAAGAGTGGGAAACCTATGGCTACACCTTC.